Listed here are 8 T cell receptor beta chains from one sample, sequenced in a study of T cell repertoires in cytomegalovirus infection. These receptors lack a known antigen. TCRdb independently ran MiXCR on the reads; one entry per CDR3 protein. The sample records about 360,000 distinct CDR3 sequences, about 35% being singletons. The sample was cultured PBMCs, taken from culture after CMV antigen stimulation. The receptors shown here come from a human donor in good health (CMV status not recorded). Some clones in this sample may be carry-over from other donors' samples.

This clonotype was counted many times. The genes are TRBV7-2 and TRBJ1-5, with TRBD1 as a possible D gene (5 bases). Trimming took 4 bases from V and 3 from J, leaving 19 bases between them. CDR1 is SGHTA and CDR2 is FQGNSA in the germline V gene. There are 17 residues in the CDR3. CDR3 protein: CASSSGLRGRINQPQHF. Here the CDR3 DNA reads TGTGCCAGCAGCTCCGGCCTTCGGGGCAGGATCAATCAGCCCCAGCATTTT. The full variable domain, completed using reference TRBV7-2 and TRBJ1-5, is GAGVSQSPSNKVTEKGKDVELRCDPISGHTALYWYRQSLGQGLEFLIYFQGNSAPDKSGLPSDRFSAERTGGSVSTLTIQRTQQEDSAVYLCASSSGLRGRINQPQHFGDGTRLSIL.

V is TRBV25-1 and J is TRBJ2-4, with unresolved D. This CDR3 comprises 11 residues. Trimming took 4 bases from V and 7 from J, leaving 5 bases between them. Germline V lookup: CDR1 MGHDK, CDR2 SYGVNS. CDR3 nucleotide sequence: TGTGCCAGCAGTGGAGTGAACATTCAGTACTTC. Residues: CASSGVNIQYF.

This clonotype was seen more than once but under ten times. The chain links TRBV6-6 to TRBJ1-4; a possible D gene is TRBD1 (6 bases). Germline assignment: CDR1 MNHNY and CDR2 SVGAGI (reference sequence). Trimming shortened V by 8 bases and J by 4 bases, and 14 bases separated the two germline ends. The CDR3 extends over 14 amino acids. DNA of the CDR3: TGTGCCAGCGGGAACGGACAGCTTAATGAAAAACTGTTTTTT. This translates into CASGNGQLNEKLFF.

This chain connects TRBV11-2 to TRBJ2-1; possibly TRBD1 for D (5 bases). From germline, CDR1 is SGHAT and CDR2 FQNNGV. CDR3 length equals 14 residues. Trimming pared 5 bases from V and 3 bases from J, leaving 11 bases between. The CDR3 reads CASSPRASYNEQFF. CDR3 nucleotide sequence: TGTGCCAGCAGCCCCAGGGCTAGCTACAATGAGCAGTTCTTC.

This clonotype was seen only a few times. CDR3 amino acids: CASSGTGAPSPLHF. Written as DNA, the CDR3 is TGTGCCAGCAGTGGAACAGGGGCGCCTTCACCCCTCCACTTT. The chain carries TRBV25-1 and TRBJ1-6, with 7 nucleotides matching TRBD1. The CDR3 runs to 14 residues. Per germline, CDR1 MGHDK and CDR2 SYGVNS. The junction had 6 bases not matched to a gene; V was cut back by 4 bases and J by 9 bases.

The chain combines TRBV19 with TRBJ1-4; maybe TRBD1 (6 bases). This CDR3 comprises 14 residues. Trimming took 6 bases from V and 0 from J, leaving 8 bases between them. Germline CDR1 reads LNHDA; CDR2 reads SQIVND (reference sequence). The CDR3 is CASRDSATNEKLFF. The CDR3 DNA reads as TGTGCCAGTAGGGACAGTGCAACTAATGAAAAACTGTTTTTT.

The V call is TRBV4-1, the J call TRBJ2-7; maybe TRBD2 (5 bases). The germline V and J ends were trimmed by 4 bases and 7 bases, with 17 bases remaining between them. Germline lookup yields CDR1 MGHRA and CDR2 YSYEKL. CDR3 length equals 14 residues. CDR3 protein: CASSPQHRTGEQYF. The CDR3 DNA follows: TGCGCCAGCAGCCCCCAACACCGGACGGGGGAGCAGTACTTC.

V gene TRBV7-2 combines with J gene TRBJ2-2, with D maybe TRBD2 (5 bases). V was pared by 5 bases and J by 6 bases, with 10 bases between. The germline gives CDR1 SGHTA, CDR2 FQGNSA. The CDR3 loop spans 13 amino acids. CDR3 region: CASSPGMAGELFF. The CDR3 coding sequence is TGTGCCAGCAGCCCCGGGATGGCCGGGGAGCTGTTTTTT. Filled out from reference TRBV7-2 and TRBJ2-2, the complete variable domain reads GAGVSQSPSNKVTEKGKDVELRCDPISGHTALYWYRQSLGQGLEFLIYFQGNSAPDKSGLPSDRFSAERTGGSVSTLTIQRTQQEDSAVYLCASSPGMAGELFFGEGSRLTVL.